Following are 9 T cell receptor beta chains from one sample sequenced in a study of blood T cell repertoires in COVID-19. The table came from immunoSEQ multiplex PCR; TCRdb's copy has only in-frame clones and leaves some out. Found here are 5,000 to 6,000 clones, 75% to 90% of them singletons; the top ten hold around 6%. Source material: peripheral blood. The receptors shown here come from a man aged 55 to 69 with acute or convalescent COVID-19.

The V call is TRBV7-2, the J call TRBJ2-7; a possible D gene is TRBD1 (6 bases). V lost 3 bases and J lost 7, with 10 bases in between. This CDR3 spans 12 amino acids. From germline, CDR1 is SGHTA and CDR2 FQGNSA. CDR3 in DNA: TGTGCCAGCAGCTTTACAGGGATAGAGCAGTACTTC. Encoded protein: CASSFTGIEQYF.

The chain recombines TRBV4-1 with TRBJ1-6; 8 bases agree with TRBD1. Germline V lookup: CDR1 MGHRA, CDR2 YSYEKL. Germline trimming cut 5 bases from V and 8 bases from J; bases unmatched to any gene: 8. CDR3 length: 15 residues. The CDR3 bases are TGCGCCAGCAGCTTGCGGACAGGGTATGATTCACCCCTCCACTTT. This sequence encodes CASSLRTGYDSPLHF.

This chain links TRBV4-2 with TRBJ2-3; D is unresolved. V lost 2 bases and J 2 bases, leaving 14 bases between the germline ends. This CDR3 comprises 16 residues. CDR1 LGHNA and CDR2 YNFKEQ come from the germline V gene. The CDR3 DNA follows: TGTGCCAGCAGCCAATCGAGTCTTACCCCCACAGATACGCAGTATTTT. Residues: CASSQSSLTPTDTQYF.

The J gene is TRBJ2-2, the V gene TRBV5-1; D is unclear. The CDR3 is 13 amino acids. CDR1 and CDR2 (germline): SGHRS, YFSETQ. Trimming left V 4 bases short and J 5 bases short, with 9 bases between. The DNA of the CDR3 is TGCGCCAGCAGCATACAGAGTACCGGGGAGCTGTTTTTT. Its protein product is CASSIQSTGELFF.

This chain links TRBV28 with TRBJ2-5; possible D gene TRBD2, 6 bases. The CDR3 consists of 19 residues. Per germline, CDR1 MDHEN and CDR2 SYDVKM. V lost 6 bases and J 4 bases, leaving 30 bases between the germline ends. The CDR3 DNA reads TGTGCCAGCAGCCCTAACCAAGGTGTAAGAGGGAGGCTAAGAGAGACCCAGTACTTC. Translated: CASSPNQGVRGRLRETQYF. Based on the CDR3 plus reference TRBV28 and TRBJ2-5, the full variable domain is DVKVTQSSRYLVKRTGEKVFLECVQDMDHENMFWYRQDPGLGLRLIYFSYDVKMKEKGDIPEGYSVSREKKERFSLILESASTNQTSMYLCASSPNQGVRGRLRETQYFGPGTRLLVL.

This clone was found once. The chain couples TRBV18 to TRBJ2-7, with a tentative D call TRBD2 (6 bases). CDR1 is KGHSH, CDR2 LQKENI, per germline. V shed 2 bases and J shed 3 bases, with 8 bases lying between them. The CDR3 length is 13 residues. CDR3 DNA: TGTGCCAGCTCACCAGGGACTCTCTACGAGCAGTACTTC. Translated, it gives CASSPGTLYEQYF.

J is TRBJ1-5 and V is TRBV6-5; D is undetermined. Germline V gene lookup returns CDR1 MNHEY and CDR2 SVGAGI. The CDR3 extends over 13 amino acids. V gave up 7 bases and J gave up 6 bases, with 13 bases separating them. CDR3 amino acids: CASNVGVGQPQHF. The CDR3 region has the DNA TGTGCCAGCAATGTTGGAGTGGGTCAGCCCCAGCATTTT.

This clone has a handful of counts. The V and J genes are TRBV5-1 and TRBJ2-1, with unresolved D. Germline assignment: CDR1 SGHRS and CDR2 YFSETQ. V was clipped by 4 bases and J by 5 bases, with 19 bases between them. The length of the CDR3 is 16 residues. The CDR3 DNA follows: TGCGCCAGCAGCACTGCGACGGATTGGGCGAACAATGAGCAGTTCTTC. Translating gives CASSTATDWANNEQFF.

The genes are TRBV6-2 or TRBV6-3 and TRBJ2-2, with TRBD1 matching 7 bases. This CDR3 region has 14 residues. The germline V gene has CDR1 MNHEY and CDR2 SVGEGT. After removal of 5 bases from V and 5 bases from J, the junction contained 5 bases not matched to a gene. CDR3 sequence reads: CASSVRGRTGELFF. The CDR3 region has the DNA TGTGCCAGCAGTGTAAGGGGGCGTACCGGGGAGCTGTTTTTT.